The 19 T cell receptor beta chains below were found in one sample sequenced in a study of regulatory T cells in long-lasting Graves disease. Investigators prepared the TCR beta libraries by applying iRepertoire HTBI primers and Arm-PCR of CDR3 regions. TCRdb independently ran MiXCR on the multiplex PCR reads; one entry per CDR3 protein. The sample carries about 620,000 distinct CDR3 sequences, 15% to 20% recorded once. Time point: newly diagnosed GD, antithyroid drugs for less than 3 months. Researchers made the TCR library from RNA that was extracted from PBMCs. Another study also made use of these data, one on T cells in Graves' hyperthyroidism and ophthalmopathy.

This sample comprised peripheral blood mononuclear cells (PBMCs), obtained at new diagnosis, from a patient treated with antithyroid drugs. The receptors derive from a woman under 40 with Graves disease.

Many counts were recorded for this clonotype. The J gene is TRBJ2-7, the V gene TRBV7-2; 10 nucleotides align to TRBD2. J was trimmed by 3 bases and V by 5 bases; bases with no gene match: 4. The CDR3 totals 14 residues. From germline, CDR1 is SGHTA and CDR2 FQGNSA. The CDR3 sequence: CASSRLAGDYEQYF. CDR3 DNA sequence: TGTGCCAGCAGCCGCCTAGCGGGGGACTACGAGCAGTACTTC.

This clonotype occurred many times. The CDR3 DNA is TGTGCCAGCAGTCCCCTCGGACATAAAGGGGGCGGCACTGAAGCTTTCTTT. Amino acids: CASSPLGHKGGGTEAFF. The rearrangement links TRBV27 to TRBJ1-1, with TRBD1 identical over 7 bases. V lost 5 bases and J lost 4; bases outside the gene matches: 16. Germline CDR1 and CDR2: MNHEY and SMNVEV (reference sequence). There are 17 residues in the CDR3.

Ten or more counts support this clonotype. CDR3: CASSSTFGAYEQYF. The CDR3 nucleotides are TGTGCCAGCAGCTCCACTTTCGGCGCCTACGAGCAGTACTTC. The chain combines TRBV5-5 with TRBJ2-7; no firm D call. The CDR3 is 14 residues long. V gave up 3 bases and J gave up 2 bases, with 12 bases separating them. Looked up from germline, CDR1 is SGHKS and CDR2 is YYEKEE (reference sequence).

Of note for this clonotype: One junction end disagrees with the germline gene, perhaps due to a read error. The chain combines TRBV20-1 with TRBJ2-3; D not resolved. The DNA end lines up better with TRBJ1-1; the J call may be wrong. The CDR3 is 15 amino acids. CDR1 and CDR2 (germline): DFQATT, SNEGSKA (reference sequence). The CDR3 DNA follows: TGCAGTGCTAGAGATTGGGTCCAGAGGAACATTGAAGCTTTCTTT. Translating gives CSARDWVQRNIEAFF.

This clonotype was seen a handful of times. The chain combines TRBV20-1 with TRBJ1-4, with 11 bases lining up with TRBD1. CDR3 length: 16 residues. Unmatched junction bases numbered 12, after V lost 5 bases and J lost 7 bases. Germline values: CDR1 DFQATT, CDR2 SNEGSKA (reference sequence). This chain's CDR3 is CSAGGIPGTGGEKLFF. DNA for the CDR3: TGCAGTGCTGGGGGTATCCCGGGGACAGGGGGTGAAAAACTGTTTTTT.

This clonotype appeared many times. V is TRBV7-2 and J is TRBJ2-5, with 9 bases that match TRBD1. With V trimmed by 7 bases and J by 4 bases, 7 bases remained unmatched. From germline, CDR1 is SGHTA and CDR2 FQGNSA. The CDR3 contains 14 residues. CDR3 nucleotides: TGTGCCAGCACAGGGACAGGGAGGGGAGAGACCCAGTACTTC. It translates to CASTGTGRGETQYF.

This clonotype was seen many times. This sequence joins TRBV20-1 and TRBJ1-2, with TRBD1 matching 7 bases. The germline CDR1 and CDR2 sequences are DFQATT and SNEGSKA (reference sequence). V gave up 5 bases and J gave up 4 bases; unmatched junction bases: 13. The length of the CDR3 is 15 residues. The CDR3 sequence is CSAPYTGDRVYGYTF. CDR3 sequence (DNA): TGCAGTGCTCCATACACCGGAGACAGGGTCTATGGCTACACCTTC.

This rearrangement joins TRBV7-8 to TRBJ2-7; D gene unclear. V gave up 5 bases and J gave up 3 bases, with 14 bases separating them. Germline V lookup: CDR1 SGHVS, CDR2 FQNEAQ. The CDR3 is 14 residues long. The CDR3 DNA is TGTGCCAGCAGCCTCGAGGTACGAGTCTACGAGCAGTACTTC. Its protein product is CASSLEVRVYEQYF.

This clonotype showed up many times. The chain combines TRBV11-2 with TRBJ2-5; weak D call: TRBD2 (5 bases). CDR3 length: 14 residues. Trimming took off 5 bases at V and 4 bases at J, with 14 bases between the two ends. The germline V gene has CDR1 SGHAT and CDR2 FQNNGV. The CDR3 loop reads CASSRGAVRETQYF. Written as DNA, the CDR3 is TGTGCCAGCAGCCGGGGTGCGGTGAGAGAGACCCAGTACTTC.

This clonotype was seen ten or more times. The chain is built from TRBV27 and TRBJ1-2; D might be TRBD1 (5 bases). Germline CDR1 reads MNHEY; CDR2 reads SMNVEV (reference sequence). The CDR3 covers 12 residues. Trimming cost V 6 bases and J 5 bases, with 10 bases left between them. The DNA for the CDR3 is TGTGCCAGCAGGGGGGTCGGATATGGCTACACCTTC. Translation gives CASRGVGYGYTF.

The CDR3 nucleotides are TGCAGTGCTAGAGACAGACGCGGACAAGAGACCCAGTACTTC. Amino acids: CSARDRRGQETQYF. V usage is TRBV20-1 and J usage is TRBJ2-5; D is undetermined. CDR1 is DFQATT and CDR2 is SNEGSKA in the germline V gene (reference sequence). Trimming shortened V by 0 bases and J by 2 bases, and 10 bases separated the two germline ends. CDR3 length: 14 residues.

This clonotype occurred many times. CDR3 loop: CASSSPRSTTYGYTF. The CDR3 region has the DNA TGTGCCAGCAGTTCCCCGAGGAGCACGACCTATGGCTACACCTTC. The rearrangement uses TRBV6-5 and TRBJ1-2; D gene uncertain. The germline V gene has CDR1 MNHEY and CDR2 SVGAGI. V lost 4 bases and J 4 bases, leaving 16 bases between the germline ends. This CDR3 has 15 amino acids.

This clonotype was picked up many times. This chain joins TRBV19 and TRBJ1-4; D unresolved. Germline V gene data show CDR1 as LNHDA and CDR2 as SQIVND (reference sequence). Trimming left V 6 bases short and J 5 bases short, with 10 bases between. The CDR3 extends over 13 amino acids. CDR3 loop: CASSRLRNEKLFF. DNA for the CDR3: TGTGCCAGTAGCCGACTTAGGAATGAAAAACTGTTTTTT.

This clonotype was counted at least ten times. The chain carries TRBV2 and TRBJ2-4; D not resolved. The ends were cut back, 4 bases at V and 8 bases at J, with 6 bases in the middle. Germline CDR1 is SNHLY and CDR2 is FYNNEI. CDR3 length equals 11 residues. The CDR3 sequence: CASSGSYIQYF. The CDR3 DNA reads TGTGCCAGCAGTGGTAGTTACATTCAGTACTTC.

J is TRBJ2-1 and V is TRBV27, with a possible D match to TRBD1 (5 bases). The CDR3 runs 13 residues. Germline CDR1 and CDR2: MNHEY and SMNVEV (reference sequence). The V gene lost 4 bases and the J gene lost 7 bases, with 11 bases spanning the gap. The CDR3 DNA follows: TGTGCCAGCAGTTCCTCAGGGTGGAATGAGCAGTTCTTC. It yields the protein CASSSSGWNEQFF.

The chain couples TRBV6-1 to TRBJ1-4, with 8 bases fitting TRBD1. The germline V gene has CDR1 MNHNS and CDR2 SASEGT. The CDR3 covers 14 residues. V lost 8 bases, J lost 8 bases, and 10 bases stayed unmatched. The CDR3 is CASGLGQGGEKLFF. The CDR3 DNA reads TGTGCCAGCGGGCTCGGACAGGGAGGCGAAAAACTGTTTTTT.

This clonotype was seen a few times. At one of its ends the junction is not consistent with the germline gene, which may arise from a read error. The chain recombines TRBV5-1 with TRBJ2-1; D possibly corresponds to TRBD1 (6 bases). The CDR3 covers 13 residues. From germline, CDR1 is SGHRS and CDR2 YFSETQ. This CDR3 reads CASGKGDYNEQFF. CDR3 nucleotides: TGTGCCAGCGGCAAGGGGGACTACAATGAGCAGTTCTTC.

The chain combines TRBV20-1 with TRBJ2-3; D remains unclear. Germline assignment: CDR1 DFQATT and CDR2 SNEGSKA (reference sequence). The CDR3 totals 14 residues. V was trimmed by 6 bases and J by 4 bases, leaving 17 bases between them. This CDR3 reads CSAATAALSDTQYF. The CDR3 region has the DNA TGCAGTGCCGCGACCGCAGCCCTATCAGATACGCAGTATTTT.

On this clonotype itself: This clone may be a read error of a much larger clone one base away. V gene TRBV6-1 combines with J gene TRBJ1-1; D perhaps matches TRBD1 (5 bases). Per germline, CDR1 MNHNS and CDR2 SASEGT. This CDR3 is built from 14 residues. CDR3 coding DNA: TGTGCCAGCAGTGATCGGGGCGGAGGCACTGAAACTTTCTTT. Translating gives CASSDRGGGTETFF.